This record looks at one TCR beta chain sequence and its context. The table lists this clonotype with many counts. Its binding antigen is unknown. No base quality information exists; no much larger clone differs at one position. This entry is derived from a study of T cell repertoires in cytomegalovirus infection (dated by TCRdb to the late 2010s). Looking at the study overall: Alongside well-studied HLA-B-restricted epitopes, the peptide stimulations were aimed at recently identified HLA-C-restricted CMV epitopes, whose presentation resists viral immunomodulation. Donor HLA type was relevant to the analysis, as public TCR beta signatures indicated carriage of CMV infection together with the matching HLA type. Summary of the overall study and its limitations: The ex vivo response was dominated by HLA-C-restricted CMV-specific TCR beta clonotypes, which also provided the single most frequent clonotype in two of eight donors. Cumulative frequency of public TCR beta family members discriminated carriers of CMV infection plus the relevant HLA type in this cohort and an independent roughly 320-donor cohort.

CDR1 and CDR2 are read off the germline V gene (reference sequence) as LNHDA and SQIVND. From its cysteine to its phenylalanine, the CDR3 spans 18 amino acids. Only the CDR3 part of the read is kept: 54 bases, read in frame from the first base. At the junction V is shortened by 6 bases and J by 6 bases; bases outside the gene matches: 20. Interpreted using the paper, the treatment or condition label stands for: in vitro stimulation with specific CMV peptide epitopes to enrich CMV-specific T cells. The listed sequencing device is Illumina HiSeq 1500. In TCRdb, the public reads were trimmed at Q25 with fastp and aligned with MiXCR, with productive beta chains retained. Every CDR3 protein is listed once, alongside the most common genes and DNA of its rows. This sample is represented by under 450,000 distinct CDR3 sequences; about 35% of them were singletons. The top ten clones comprise about 13% of the sample.

This chain is built from TRBV19 and TRBJ1-2, and TRBD1 aligns with 9 junction nucleotides. This receptor was taken from a human donor in good health (CMV status not recorded). Some clones in this sample may be carry-over from other donors' samples. The sequencing used cultured PBMCs, collected from culture after CMV antigen stimulation. The bases are TGTGCCAGTAGCCTACCGGGACAGGGCATAAGAAGGCTGGATGGCTACACCTTC. Its protein reads: CASSLPGQGIRRLDGYTF.